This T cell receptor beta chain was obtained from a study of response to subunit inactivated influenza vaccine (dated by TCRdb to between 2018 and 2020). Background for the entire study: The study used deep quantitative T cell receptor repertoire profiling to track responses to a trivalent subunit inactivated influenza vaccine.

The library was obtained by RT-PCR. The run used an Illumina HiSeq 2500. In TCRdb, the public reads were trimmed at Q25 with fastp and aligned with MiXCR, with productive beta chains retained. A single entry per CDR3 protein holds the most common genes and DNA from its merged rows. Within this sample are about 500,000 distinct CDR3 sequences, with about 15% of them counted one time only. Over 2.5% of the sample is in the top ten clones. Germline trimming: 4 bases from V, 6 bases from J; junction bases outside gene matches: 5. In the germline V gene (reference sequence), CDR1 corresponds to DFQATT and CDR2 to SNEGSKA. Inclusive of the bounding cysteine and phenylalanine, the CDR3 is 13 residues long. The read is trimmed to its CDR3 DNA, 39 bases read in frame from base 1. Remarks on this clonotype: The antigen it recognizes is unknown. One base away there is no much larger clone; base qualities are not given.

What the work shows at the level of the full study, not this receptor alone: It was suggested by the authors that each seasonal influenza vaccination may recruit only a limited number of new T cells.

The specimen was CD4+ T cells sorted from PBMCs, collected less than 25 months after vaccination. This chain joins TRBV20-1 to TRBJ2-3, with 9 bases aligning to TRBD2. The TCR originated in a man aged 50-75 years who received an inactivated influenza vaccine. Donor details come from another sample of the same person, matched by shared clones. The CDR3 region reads CSANSGRGDTQYF. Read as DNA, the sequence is TGCAGTGCTAATAGCGGGAGAGGTGATACGCAGTATTTT.